This T cell receptor (beta chain) was identified during a study of blood T cell repertoires in COVID-19. With V trimmed by 3 bases and J by 0 bases, 8 bases remained unmatched. This CDR3 region has 17 residues. The germline V gene encodes CDR1 SGHTA and CDR2 FQGNSA. Data came from immunoSEQ multiplex PCR; TCRdb stores just in-frame clones and leaves some out. The sample contains about 44,000 clones, roughly 87% of which appear only once. This TCR derives from a man between 65 and 79 years old with active COVID-19. The sample was peripheral blood. The rearrangement uses TRBV7-2 and TRBJ1-5; the match to TRBD1 covers 7 bases. Here the CDR3 reads CASSFSMGQYSNQPQHF. CDR3 nucleotides: TGTGCCAGCAGCTTTTCGATGGGACAGTATAGCAATCAGCCCCAGCATTTT.